This T cell receptor beta chain emerged from a study of T-cell reconstitution after alpha-beta-depleted transplantation in children. This clonotype was counted between two and nine times. For TCRbeta, the library was prepared with unique molecular identifiers. TCRdb re-analysed the PCR reads in MiXCR, keeping a single row per CDR3 protein. The table includes hundreds of thousands of distinct CDR3 sequences, roughly 13% detected once. This CDR3 comprises 18 residues. Material: PBMCs, mostly from graft donor cells, obtained 360 days after TCRalphabeta/CD19-depleted stem cell transplant. This clonotype was sampled from a male patient younger than 18 who had a stem cell transplant for acute myeloid leukemia, so the T cells may come from the graft donor. This chain links TRBV21-1 with TRBJ2-7; no check of the table's D call, TRBD1, against the DNA was made. TRBV21-1 corresponds to a pseudogene. The CDR3 sequence: CASSKQPPRRVPTYEQYF. In DNA form, the CDR3 reads TGTGCCAGCAGCAAACAACCCCCTCGCAGGGTACCAACCTACGAGCAGTACTTC.